A selection of T cell receptor beta chains follows, all from one sample in a study of monozygotic twins with inflammatory bowel disease. Using the 5' RACE reads, TCRdb records one entry per CDR3 protein without DNA. Its table lists 150,000 to 200,000 distinct CDR3 sequences. The sequenced sample was blood. Source of these receptors: a human donor with ulcerative colitis or Crohn's disease, or a healthy co-twin of an affected twin (not recorded which). CDR3s include the opening cysteine and the closing phenylalanine or tryptophan.

>13|TRBV18|TRBJ1-5
CASSPPQNQPQHF
>11|TRBV20-1|TRBJ2-7
CSARPGLSMYF
>15|TRBV5-1|TRBJ2-2
CASSLGVPDTGELFF
>15|TRBV10-3|TRBJ2-2
CAIRGDSLYTGELFF
>11|TRBV14|TRBJ2-7
CASSHGYEQYF
>15|TRBV7-2|TRBJ1-5
CASSPGQAFNQPQHF
>16|TRBV4-1|TRBJ2-7
CASSQNGQGMGDEQYF
>11|TRBV20-1|TRBJ2-1
CSAGRDWEQFF
>15|TRBV6-5|TRBJ2-5
CASSYGHPLAETQYF
>13|TRBV30|TRBJ2-7
CATRTSGSYEQYF
>14|TRBV5-4|TRBJ2-5
CASSLLGAQETQYF
>12|TRBV6-2/TRBV6-3|TRBJ2-1
CASNAGNWGQFF